The 24 T cell receptor beta chains in this list originate from one sample, sequenced in a study of blood T cells in healthy people across ages. For the second PCR, which ran for roughly 6 to 12 cycles, a sample-barcoded 5' primer and a J-beta primer mix were used. TCRdb reprocessed the 5' RACE reads via MiXCR and lists one record per CDR3 protein. The sample has around 800,000 distinct CDR3 sequences, roughly 44% seen once. Sequenced material: blood. Receptor source: a man in his 60s in good health.

This clonotype was observed a handful of times. V and J are TRBV12-5 and TRBJ2-1; unclear D gene. In germline, CDR1 is LGHNT, CDR2 FRNRAP. This CDR3 has 13 amino acids. With 2 bases removed from V and 7 bases from J, the gap between germline ends came to 9 bases. For the CDR3, the DNA is TGTGCTAGTGGTTTGTCGCGAGAGAATGAGCAGTTCTTC. This codes for CASGLSRENEQFF.

This clonotype was recorded many times. The chain couples TRBV6-5 to TRBJ2-5; D assignment may be TRBD1 or TRBD2 (5 bases each). The CDR3 totals 13 residues. CDR1 and CDR2 from the germline V gene are MNHEY and SVGAGI. V was clipped by 4 bases and J by 1 base, with 7 bases between them. The CDR3 DNA reads TGTGCCAGCAGTTGGGACGGCCAAGAGACCCAGTACTTC. Translated: CASSWDGQETQYF.

This clonotype was counted at least ten times. The chain links TRBV5-1 to TRBJ2-7; TRBD2 is a possible D gene (5 bases). From germline, CDR1 is SGHRS and CDR2 YFSETQ. This CDR3 spans 17 amino acids. V was cut by 0 bases and J by 2 bases, with 18 bases left in between. The CDR3 protein is CASSLDGVEGPPYEQYF. The CDR3 coding sequence is TGCGCCAGCAGCTTGGACGGTGTAGAGGGCCCTCCCTACGAGCAGTACTTC.

V is TRBV20-1 and J is TRBJ2-3, with a possible D match to TRBD1 (5 bases). Germline V gives CDR1 DFQATT, CDR2 SNEGSKA (reference sequence). Trimming left V 1 base short and J 3 bases short, with 11 bases between. The CDR3 runs to 14 residues. The CDR3 protein is CSARAWKGTDTQYF. Here the CDR3 DNA reads TGCAGTGCTAGAGCGTGGAAGGGGACAGATACGCAGTATTTT.

Only a few counts were recorded for this clonotype. This chain links TRBV3-1 with TRBJ2-7; D gene unclear. The length of the CDR3 is 12 residues. The germline CDR1 and CDR2 sequences are LGHDT and YNNKEL (reference sequence). The CDR3 protein is CAVAGSRYEQYF. CDR3 in DNA: TGTGCTGTGGCAGGATCCAGGTACGAGCAGTACTTC.

The rearrangement links TRBV2 to TRBJ2-7, with TRBD1 matching over 9 bases. The J call could be wrong; TRBJ2-5 is a better fit for the DNA end. The germline V gene encodes CDR1 SNHLY and CDR2 FYNNEI. The length of the CDR3 is 14 residues. Here the CDR3 reads CASSARTGEETQYF. CDR3 nucleotide sequence: TGTGCCAGCAGTGCCCGGACAGGGGAAGAGACCCAGTACTTC.

The rearrangement joins TRBV5-1 to TRBJ2-1; a weak D match, TRBD1 (6 bases). V was pared by 3 bases and J by 6 bases, with 10 bases between. Germline V gives CDR1 SGHRS, CDR2 YFSETQ. This CDR3 spans 13 amino acids. CDR3 DNA sequence: TGCGCCAGCAGCTCGATACAGGGCAATGAGCAGTTCTTC. Protein product: CASSSIQGNEQFF.

This clonotype appeared a few times. V usage is TRBV4-3 and J usage is TRBJ1-6; D is ambiguous. The germline CDR1 and CDR2 sequences are LGHNA and YSLEER. This CDR3 is 14 amino acids long. Trimming removed 0 bases from V and 10 bases from J, with 10 bases in between. In DNA, the CDR3 is TGCGCCAGCAGCCAAGATGGGTGGGTCTCACCCCTCCACTTT. It yields the protein CASSQDGWVSPLHF.

The V gene is TRBV7-2, the J gene TRBJ2-1; D gene unclear. The assigned J gene may be wrong: the sequence end matches TRBJ2-7 better. Germline V gene lookup returns CDR1 SGHTA and CDR2 FQGNSA. CDR3 length: 14 amino acids. The CDR3 DNA reads as TGTGCCAGCAGCTTGGGCAGTAACTCCTACGAGCAGTACTTC. Protein sequence: CASSLGSNSYEQYF.

The chain uses TRBV5-4 and TRBJ2-5; 8 bases are shared with TRBD2. The CDR3 is 16 residues long. Germline lookup yields CDR1 SGHNT and CDR2 YYREEE (reference sequence). V was pared by 0 bases and J by 2 bases, with 6 bases of the junction left unmatched. The CDR3 region has the DNA TGTGCCAGCAGCTTGGGATCCAGCGGGAGACAAGAGACCCAGTACTTC. It codes for CASSLGSSGRQETQYF.

This sequence joins TRBV30 and TRBJ2-7; TRBD1 agrees at 10 bases. CDR3 length: 13 amino acids. V lost 2 bases and J lost 6; bases outside the gene matches: 4. Germline V gives CDR1 GTSNPN, CDR2 SVGIG (reference sequence). The CDR3 sequence: CAWSRGQGIEQYF. The DNA for the CDR3 is TGTGCCTGGAGTCGGGGACAGGGGATCGAGCAGTACTTC. The complete variable domain, with remaining parts taken from reference TRBV30 and TRBJ2-7, reads SQTIHQWPATLVQPVGSPLSLECTVEGTSNPNLYWYRQAAGRGLQLLFYSVGIGQISSEVPQNLSASRPQDRQFILSSKKLLLSDSGFYLCAWSRGQGIEQYFGPGTRLTVT.

This clonotype has only a few counts. The chain is built from TRBV12-3 or TRBV12-4 and TRBJ1-2; tentatively, D is TRBD1 (6 bases). Trimming took off 3 bases at V and 8 bases at J, with 13 bases between the two ends. The CDR3 loop spans 13 amino acids. For the CDR3, the DNA is TGTGCCAGCAGTTTTCACAGGGCTGACGGCTACACCTTC. It encodes CASSFHRADGYTF.

The V gene is TRBV7-9, the J gene TRBJ1-1; D gene unclear. The germline CDR1 and CDR2 sequences are SEHNR and FQNEAQ (reference sequence). With 0 bases removed from V and 0 bases from J, the gap between germline ends came to 11 bases. There are 16 residues in the CDR3. CDR3 sequence reads: CASSLASSIMNTEAFF. The CDR3 region has the DNA TGTGCCAGCAGCTTAGCCAGCAGCATAATGAACACTGAAGCTTTCTTT.

This clonotype occurred a few times. The rearrangement uses TRBV20-1 and TRBJ1-2; D call uncertain. V gave up 3 bases and J gave up 6 bases, with 14 bases separating them. CDR1 DFQATT and CDR2 SNEGSKA come from the germline V gene (reference sequence). The CDR3 runs to 13 residues. CDR3 region: CSARGRHRNGYTF. The CDR3 DNA follows: TGCAGTGCTAGGGGAAGACACAGAAATGGCTACACCTTC.

This clonotype was counted only a few times. CDR3 amino acids: CAISDRDNSNQPQHF. CDR3 nucleotides: TGTGCCATCAGTGACCGGGACAATAGCAATCAGCCCCAGCATTTT. V and J are TRBV10-3 and TRBJ1-5; D might be TRBD1 (6 bases). Germline V gene lookup returns CDR1 ENHRY and CDR2 SYGVKD. Trimming cost V 3 bases and J 0 bases, with 9 bases left between them. This CDR3 has 15 residues.

The V call is TRBV11-3, the J call TRBJ2-5; D uncertain. Germline lookup yields CDR1 SGHNT and CDR2 YENEEA. Trimming stripped 5 bases from V and 0 bases from J, with 7 bases between. The CDR3 is made up of 13 amino acids. CDR3: CASSNGDQETQYF. The DNA of the CDR3 is TGTGCCAGCAGCAATGGCGACCAAGAGACCCAGTACTTC.

The sample holds a few counts of this clonotype. At one of its ends the junction is not consistent with the germline gene, which may arise from a read error. The V call is TRBV7-2, the J call TRBJ2-5; 8 bases agree with TRBD2. The V gene's germline CDR1 is SGHTA and CDR2 FQGNSA. The CDR3 length is 15 residues. The CDR3 spells CASTLLGLGKGTQYF. In DNA form, the CDR3 reads TGTGCCAGCACCTTACTGGGACTAGGGAAGGGGACCCAGTACTTC.

The J gene is TRBJ2-1, the V gene TRBV20-1, with 7 bases that match TRBD1. The CDR3 totals 16 residues. V gave up 1 base and J gave up 7 bases; unmatched junction bases: 13. Germline CDR1 and CDR2: DFQATT and SNEGSKA (reference sequence). The CDR3 DNA reads as TGCAGTGCTAGAGTAGTGGGCACAGGGGTCGCTAATGAGCAGTTCTTC. Amino acids: CSARVVGTGVANEQFF.

This clonotype was seen repeatedly, ten times or more. One base away lies a much larger clone, so this may be a sequencing read error. The V gene is TRBV18, the J gene TRBJ2-7; TRBD1 is a possible D gene (5 bases). This CDR3 is 13 amino acids long. The germline V gene encodes CDR1 KGHSH and CDR2 LQKENI. The CDR3 protein is CASAPDSTYEQYF. The CDR3 region has the DNA TGTGCCAGCGCACCCGACAGTACCTACGAGCAGTACTTC.

The V gene is TRBV20-1, the J gene TRBJ1-6; D is ambiguous. This CDR3 is built from 15 residues. The germline V gene encodes CDR1 DFQATT and CDR2 SNEGSKA (reference sequence). Trimming pared 3 bases from V and 0 bases from J, leaving 9 bases between. The CDR3 region is CSARDPSSYNSPLHF. In nucleotides, the CDR3 is TGCAGTGCTAGGGACCCCAGCTCCTATAATTCACCCCTCCACTTT.

This chain uses TRBV18 with TRBJ1-3, with D perhaps TRBD1 (6 bases). V was pared by 3 bases and J by 2 bases, with 11 bases between. Germline V gives CDR1 KGHSH, CDR2 LQKENI. This CDR3 has 15 amino acids. The CDR3 DNA reads as TGTGCCAGCTCACCGTGGGGGCAGACTGGAAACACCATATATTTT. Encoded protein: CASSPWGQTGNTIYF.

CDR3: CASSRKEYQETQYF. In DNA form, the CDR3 reads TGTGCCAGCAGCCGAAAAGAATACCAAGAGACCCAGTACTTC. The chain uses TRBV5-6 and TRBJ2-5, with D uncertain. V dropped 4 bases and J dropped 0 bases, with 10 bases sitting between them. Per the germline V gene, CDR1 is SGHDT and CDR2 is YYEEEE. The length of the CDR3 is 14 residues. Supplemented by reference TRBV5-6 and TRBJ2-5, the full variable domain reads DAGVTQSPTHLIKTRGQQVTLRCSPKSGHDTVSWYQQALGQGPQFIFQYYEEEERQRGNFPDRFSGHQFPNYSSELNVNALLLGDSALYLCASSRKEYQETQYFGPGTRLLVL.

The genes are TRBV9 and TRBJ2-3; TRBD1 agrees at 7 bases. Germline lookup yields CDR1 SGDLS and CDR2 YYNGEE. The CDR3 spans 15 residues. V lost 0 bases to trimming and J lost 1 base; unmatched junction nucleotides: 2. The CDR3 sequence is CASSVDDRGTDTQYF. DNA of the CDR3: TGTGCCAGCAGCGTAGACGACAGGGGCACAGATACGCAGTATTTT.

Written as DNA, the CDR3 is TGTGCCAGCAGCCCCCTGGGGAGCTCCTACGAGCAGTACTTC. Its protein product is CASSPLGSSYEQYF. The chain recombines TRBV7-9 with TRBJ2-7; the D gene is possibly TRBD2 (5 bases). Germline assignment: CDR1 SEHNR and CDR2 FQNEAQ (reference sequence). The CDR3 has 14 amino acids. Trimming shortened V by 5 bases and J by 0 bases, and 11 bases separated the two germline ends.